The 3 T cell receptor beta chains below come from one sample, sequenced in a study of shared clonotypes between healthy human individuals. Naive CD8 isolation took CD45RO-negative cells positively selected for CCR7 and excluded terminally differentiated effector memory CD45RA+ cells. Assay used: immunoSEQ multiplex PCR; TCRdb lists only in-frame clones, some missing. Of some 1,900,000 clones listed, about 95% are singletons. Sequenced sample: naive CD8+ T cells sorted from blood. The receptors were gathered from a man aged 18 to 29 in good health.

The chain employs TRBV21-1 and TRBJ2-3; TRBD2 was called by the table and not checked on the DNA. TRBV21-1 is assigned pseudogene status. The CDR3 length is 14 residues. The CDR3 is CASSKGTRYYTQYF. The CDR3 DNA sequence: TGTGCCAGCAGCAAAGGGACTAGGTATTATACGCAGTATTTT.

The V call is TRBV15, the J call TRBJ2-7, with D possibly matching TRBD2 (5 bases). V gave up 6 bases and J gave up 2 bases, with 11 bases separating them. This CDR3 region has 13 residues. From germline, CDR1 is LNHNV and CDR2 YYDKDF (reference sequence). The DNA for the CDR3 is TGTGCCACCAGGGACTTACGGACCTACGAGCAGTACTTC. This gives the protein CATRDLRTYEQYF.

The table lists this clone with a count of one. The V and J genes are TRBV23-1 and TRBJ1-3; tentative D call: TRBD1 (5 bases). TRBV23-1 is labeled an ORF, and its function is uncertain. Trimming cost V 0 bases and J 3 bases, with 9 bases left between them. CDR3 size: 15 residues. The CDR3 DNA reads TGCGCCAGCAGTCAATCAATCAGGGTTGGAAACACCATATATTTT. This gives the protein CASSQSIRVGNTIYF.